The 5 T cell receptor beta chains below all came from one sample that was sequenced in a study of Tregs in tolerant kidney transplant recipients. Here immunoSEQ multiplex PCR was the method, and the copy in TCRdb shows in-frame clones only, minus some. This table has about 100,000 clones, nearly 90% appearing once. The sample consisted of CD4+ T cells from blood, taken before the transplant. Receptor source: a human donor who received a combined kidney and bone marrow transplant.

The chain combines TRBV7-9 with TRBJ1-1; no reliable D call. V was cut by 5 bases and J by 1 base, with 11 bases left in between. CDR1 SEHNR and CDR2 FQNEAQ come from the germline V gene (reference sequence). This CDR3 contains 14 residues. The CDR3 nucleotides read TGTGCCAGCAGCCTGGGCCAGAAGAACACTGAAGCTTTCTTT. This codes for CASSLGQKNTEAFF.

The genes are TRBV6-5 and TRBJ1-1, with 9 nucleotides matching TRBD1. Germline V CDR1 and CDR2: MNHEY, SVGAGI. The CDR3 runs to 15 residues. V dropped 6 bases and J dropped 5; count of bases not matched to a gene: 10. The CDR3 DNA reads TGTGCCAGCAGGCTTCACCGGGACAGGGTAACTGAAGCTTTCTTT. Translated, it gives CASRLHRDRVTEAFF.

The chain has TRBV28 and TRBJ1-2; 12 bases map to TRBD1. V lost 5 bases and J lost 8; bases outside the gene matches: 9. Germline values: CDR1 MDHEN, CDR2 SYDVKM. The CDR3 sequence is 15 residues long. The CDR3 here is CASSLWGQGAGGYTF. The CDR3 DNA is TGTGCCAGCAGTCTGTGGGGACAGGGGGCGGGAGGCTACACCTTC.

This chain links TRBV2 with TRBJ2-3; 8 bases match TRBD1. This CDR3 is built from 14 residues. Germline CDR1 and CDR2: SNHLY and FYNNEI. V lost 11 bases, J lost 6 bases, and 13 bases stayed unmatched. This CDR3 is CARRPRGRVDTQYF. The CDR3 bases are TGTGCCCGTAGGCCCAGGGGGCGGGTGGATACGCAGTATTTT.

The chain combines TRBV4-2 with TRBJ2-2, with 10 nucleotides matching TRBD2. Germline-derived CDR1 and CDR2 are LGHNA and YNFKEQ. J was trimmed by 0 bases and V by 3 bases; bases with no gene match: 7. CDR3 size: 18 residues. The CDR3 is CASSHRLAGVSNTGELFF. CDR3 sequence (DNA): TGTGCCAGCAGCCACCGGCTAGCGGGGGTATCGAACACCGGGGAGCTGTTTTTT.